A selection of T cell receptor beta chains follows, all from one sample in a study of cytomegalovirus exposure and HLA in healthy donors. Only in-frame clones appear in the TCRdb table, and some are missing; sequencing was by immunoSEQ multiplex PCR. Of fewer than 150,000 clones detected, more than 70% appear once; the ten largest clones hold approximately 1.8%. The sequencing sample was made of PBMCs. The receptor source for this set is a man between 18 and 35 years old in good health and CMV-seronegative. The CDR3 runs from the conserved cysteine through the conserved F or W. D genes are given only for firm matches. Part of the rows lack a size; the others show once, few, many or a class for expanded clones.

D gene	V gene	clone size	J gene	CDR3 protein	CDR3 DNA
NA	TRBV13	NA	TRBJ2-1	CASSLRLQANEQFF	TGTGCCAGCAGCTTGAGACTGCAAGCCAATGAGCAGTTCTTC
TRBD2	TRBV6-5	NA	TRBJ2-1	CASSQGLAGDEQFF	TGTGCCAGCAGTCAAGGACTAGCGGGAGATGAGCAGTTCTTC
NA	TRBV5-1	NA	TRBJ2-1	CASSLYPGPYNEQFF	TGCGCCAGCAGCTTGTATCCAGGCCCCTACAATGAGCAGTTCTTC
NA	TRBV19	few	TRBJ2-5	CASSRNSQETQYF	TGTGCCAGTAGTAGGAACAGTCAAGAGACCCAGTACTTC
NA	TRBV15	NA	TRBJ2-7	CATSRGETGLQYF	TGTGCCACCAGCAGAGGAGAGACGGGACTTCAGTACTTC
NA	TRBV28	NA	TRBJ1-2	CASSFGRQENYGYTF	TGTGCCAGCAGTTTCGGTAGACAGGAAAACTATGGCTACACCTTC
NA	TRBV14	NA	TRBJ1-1	CASSQGAGYTEAFF	TGTGCCAGCAGCCAAGGGGCAGGGTACACTGAAGCTTTCTTT
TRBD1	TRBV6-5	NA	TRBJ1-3	CASINRGTSGNTIYF	TGTGCCAGCATAAACAGGGGTACCTCTGGAAACACCATATATTTT
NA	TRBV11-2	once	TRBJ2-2	CASSSRGSNTGELFF	TGTGCCAGCAGCTCTAGGGGATCGAACACCGGGGAGCTGTTTTTT
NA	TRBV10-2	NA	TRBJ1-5	CASSESGRRQPQHF	TGCGCCAGCAGTGAATCGGGGAGACGTCAGCCCCAGCATTTT
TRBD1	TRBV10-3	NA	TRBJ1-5	CAISESGVTGGNQPQHF	TGTGCCATCAGTGAGTCAGGGGTAACAGGGGGCAATCAGCCCCAGCATTTT
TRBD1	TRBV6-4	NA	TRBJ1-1	CASSQDRGTEAFF	TGTGCCAGCAGTCAAGACAGGGGCACTGAAGCTTTCTTT
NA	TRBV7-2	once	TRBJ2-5	CASSLAHEAPQETQYF	TGTGCCAGCAGCTTAGCCCACGAAGCGCCACAAGAGACCCAGTACTTC
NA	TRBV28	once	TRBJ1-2	CASSFEYYGYTF	TGTGCCAGCAGTTTTGAGTACTATGGCTACACCTTC
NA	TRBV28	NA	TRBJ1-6	CASSSSGLPLHF	TGTGCCAGCAGTTCTAGCGGGCTACCCCTCCACTTT
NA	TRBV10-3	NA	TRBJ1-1	CAISGARTEAFF	TGTGCCATCAGTGGTGCTAGGACTGAAGCTTTCTTT
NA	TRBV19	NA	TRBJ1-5	CASSISRASNQPQHF	TGTGCCAGTAGTATTAGCAGGGCAAGCAATCAGCCCCAGCATTTT
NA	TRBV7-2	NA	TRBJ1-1	CASSTTGNTEAFF	TGTGCCAGCAGCACGACGGGGAACACTGAAGCTTTCTTT
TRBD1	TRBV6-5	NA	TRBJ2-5	CASSYSKGGVRETQYF	TGTGCCAGCAGTTACTCGAAAGGGGGCGTCCGGGAGACCCAGTACTTC
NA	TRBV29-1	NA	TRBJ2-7	CSVGGLSYEQYF	TGCAGCGTTGGAGGATTATCCTACGAGCAGTACTTC
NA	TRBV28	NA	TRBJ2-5	CASSARGTQYF	TGTGCCAGCAGTGCCCGAGGGACCCAGTACTTC
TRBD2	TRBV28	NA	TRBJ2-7	CASRIAGLSYEQYF	TGTGCCAGCAGGATAGCGGGACTGTCCTACGAGCAGTACTTC
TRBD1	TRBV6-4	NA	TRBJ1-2	CASSGDRDANYGYTF	TGTGCCAGCAGCGGCGACAGGGATGCTAACTATGGCTACACCTTC
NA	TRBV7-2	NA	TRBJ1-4	CASSVYGLATNEKLFF	TGTGCCAGCAGCGTCTATGGGCTTGCAACTAATGAAAAACTGTTTTTT
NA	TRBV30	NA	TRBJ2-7	CAWSVTLGQLLEQYF	TGTGCCTGGAGTGTAACTCTGGGGCAGCTGTTAGAGCAGTACTTC
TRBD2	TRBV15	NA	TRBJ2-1	CATSRGVRGGGSPYYNEQFF	TGTGCCACCAGCAGAGGAGTAAGGGGCGGCGGGAGCCCCTACTACAATGAGCAGTTCTTC
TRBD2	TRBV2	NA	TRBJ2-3	CASRGLAFGGRYTDTQYF	TGTGCCAGCAGGGGACTAGCTTTCGGGGGGAGATACACAGATACGCAGTATTTT
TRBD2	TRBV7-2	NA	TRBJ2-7	CASSRSGGNPYEQYF	TGTGCCAGCAGCCGAAGCGGGGGGAACCCCTACGAGCAGTACTTC
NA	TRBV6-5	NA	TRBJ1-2	CASSATLRGGYGYTF	TGTGCCAGCAGTGCCACTCTTCGGGGGGGCTATGGCTACACCTTC
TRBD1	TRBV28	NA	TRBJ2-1	CASSFAFSAGTGVYNEQFF	TGTGCCAGCAGTTTTGCTTTCTCAGCCGGGACAGGGGTTTACAATGAGCAGTTCTTC
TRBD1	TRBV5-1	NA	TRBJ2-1	CASRAGTGGGYEQFF	TGCGCCAGCAGAGCCGGGACAGGTGGGGGGTATGAGCAGTTCTTC